This T cell receptor beta chain was sequenced for a study of beta chain features in type 1 diabetes. Study at large: Healthy donors and patients showed comparable age, gender and cell yields. Study results and caveats: The naive, central memory and Treg TCRB repertoires looked more alike in patients than they did in healthy donors.

The CDR3 spans 15 residues. V lost 0 bases and J lost 3, with 12 bases in between. The germline gives CDR1 SEHNR, CDR2 FQNEAQ (reference sequence). About this clone itself: Its antigen remains unidentified.

TCRB transcripts that were expressed got sequenced, as all of the isolated RNA had been reverse transcribed. Here immunoSEQ multiplex PCR was the method, and the copy in TCRdb shows in-frame clones only, minus some. This sample has more than 300,000 clones, with around 7.6% found just once. Sequencing was carried out using central memory CD4+ T cells from blood. The TCR was taken from a woman younger than 30 in good health. The rearrangement joins TRBV7-9 to TRBJ2-7; D may be TRBD1 (6 bases). The CDR3 nucleotides read TGTGCCAGCAGCTTAGCCGGGACAAGATACTACGAGCAGTACTTC. Amino acids: CASSLAGTRYYEQYF.